This T cell receptor beta chain appears in the sequencing data of a study of blood T cell repertoires in COVID-19. CDR3 size: 15 residues. The ends lost 2 bases at V and 5 bases at J; junction bases unmatched: 8. The germline CDR1 and CDR2 sequences are WNHNN and SYGVQD (reference sequence). In the original processing: Reference gene primers were amplified, and this amplification served to estimate nucleated cell counts. TCRdb keeps only in-frame clones here, not all; method: immunoSEQ multiplex PCR. V and J calls plus clone size are reproduced from that table; the DNA served to infer D and trimming. The sample shows about 35,000 clones, about 83% of them seen only once.

Sequenced sample: peripheral blood. The source of this sequence is a man in his fifties with acute or convalescent COVID-19. The chain uses TRBV10-1 and TRBJ2-7; 8 positions agree with TRBD2. The CDR3 DNA reads TGCGCCAGCAGTGAGAGAAGCGGGAGAATCGACGAGCAGTACTTC. This gives the protein CASSERSGRIDEQYF.